The 20 T cell receptor beta chains presented below share a single source sample, sequenced in a study of OX40 agonist ivuxolimab in advanced cancers. Generated by immunoSEQ multiplex PCR, the TCRdb table keeps only in-frame clones and is missing some. The sample includes roughly 76,000 clones, around 86% of them seen just once. Material: CD4+ or CD8+ T cells sorted from blood, obtained in a trial of the OX40 agonist ivuxolimab. The receptors derive from an adult with an advanced solid tumor such as melanoma, head and neck, liver or kidney cancer.

To note about this clone: Within the sample, other DNA sequences also encode this same CDR3. The chain carries TRBV28 and TRBJ1-4; no firm D call. Germline V gene data show CDR1 as MDHEN and CDR2 as SYDVKM. Trimming removed 5 bases from V and 8 bases from J, with 9 bases in between. The CDR3 spans 12 residues. The CDR3 region is CASSLRPEKLFF. CDR3 nucleotides: TGTGCCAGCAGTCTAAGGCCGGAAAAACTGTTTTTT.

The V and J genes are TRBV12-5 and TRBJ2-1; 14 bases match TRBD2. Germline trimming cut 10 bases from V and 8 bases from J; bases unmatched to any gene: 7. The CDR3 spans 14 residues. Germline CDR1 is LGHNT and CDR2 is FRNRAP. This CDR3 is CATARTSGGYEQFF. The DNA of the CDR3 is TGTGCTACGGCCCGGACTAGCGGGGGGTATGAGCAGTTCTTC.

This chain uses TRBV4-3 with TRBJ1-1, with D unclear. CDR3 length: 15 residues. V was pared by 0 bases and J by 5 bases, with 13 bases between. Germline CDR1 and CDR2: LGHNA and YSLEER. CDR3 loop: CASSQEVMAVTEAFF. The CDR3 nucleotides are TGCGCCAGCAGCCAAGAGGTGATGGCCGTGACTGAAGCTTTCTTT.

V usage is TRBV7-2 and J usage is TRBJ2-7; a possible D gene is TRBD1 (6 bases). Trimming removed 4 bases at V and 1 base at J, with 8 bases between. CDR1 is SGHTA, CDR2 FQGNSA, per germline. The CDR3 is 13 residues long. The CDR3 bases are TGTGCCAGCAGCTCACAGGGTTCCTACGAGCAGTACTTC. It is translated as CASSSQGSYEQYF.

The V call is TRBV2, the J call TRBJ2-3, with D unclear. The germline V gene has CDR1 SNHLY and CDR2 FYNNEI. The CDR3 runs 13 residues. Trimming left V 6 bases short and J 1 base short, with 8 bases between. In DNA, the CDR3 is TGTGCCAGCAGGAGAGAAGGCACAGATACGCAGTATTTT. Translation gives CASRREGTDTQYF.

This chain connects TRBV28 to TRBJ2-1, with D hard to call. V was cut by 11 bases and J by 10 bases, with 12 bases left in between. There are 10 residues in the CDR3. The germline V gene has CDR1 MDHEN and CDR2 SYDVKM. As DNA, the CDR3 is TGTGCCCCCCAAAGAAGGGAGCAGTTCTTC. Translated, it gives CAPQRREQFF.

The gene calls are TRBV27 and TRBJ2-6; D gene ambiguous. V was pared by 6 bases and J by 0 bases, with 6 bases between. Germline V CDR1 and CDR2: MNHEY, SMNVEV (reference sequence). The CDR3 length is 14 residues. CDR3 sequence reads: CASREISGANVLTF. CDR3 nucleotides: TGTGCCAGCAGGGAGATCTCTGGGGCCAACGTCCTGACTTTC.

This rearrangement joins TRBV27 to TRBJ1-3, with 7 bases fitting TRBD1. The CDR3 length is 15 residues. CDR1 and CDR2 (germline): MNHEY, SMNVEV (reference sequence). After removal of 5 bases from V and 0 bases from J, the junction contained 4 bases not matched to a gene. CDR3 in amino acids: CASSDRALSGNTIYF. The CDR3 bases are TGTGCCAGCAGTGACAGGGCGCTCTCTGGAAACACCATATATTTT.

This sequence joins TRBV7-2 and TRBJ1-1, with D perhaps TRBD1 (6 bases). Germline V gives CDR1 SGHTA, CDR2 FQGNSA. Trimming removed 1 base from V and 5 bases from J, with 14 bases in between. The CDR3 has 15 amino acids. The DNA of the CDR3 is TGTGCCAGCAGCTTAGATCCGGGGGCTACTACTGAAGCTTTCTTT. Its protein is CASSLDPGATTEAFF.

The CDR3 reads CASSLAGPSGNTIYF. Written as DNA, the CDR3 is TGTGCCAGCAGCTTAGCGGGACCCTCTGGAAACACCATATATTTT. This sequence joins TRBV7-2 and TRBJ1-3; D is perhaps TRBD1 (5 bases). The V end lost 0 bases, the J end lost 0 bases, and 6 bases lay between the germline ends. Germline V gene lookup returns CDR1 SGHTA and CDR2 FQGNSA. This CDR3 contains 15 residues.

The genes are TRBV5-1 and TRBJ2-4; D is perhaps TRBD2 (7 bases). CDR1 SGHRS and CDR2 YFSETQ come from the germline V gene. V was shortened by 0 bases and J by 6 bases, with 10 bases between the two germline ends. The CDR3 is made up of 14 amino acids. The CDR3 coding sequence is TGCGCCAGCAGCTTGGCTGGGGGGGCAAACATTCAGTACTTC. As protein: CASSLAGGANIQYF.

The V and J genes are TRBV9 and TRBJ2-3; D not resolved. This CDR3 is built from 16 residues. The germline gives CDR1 SGDLS, CDR2 YYNGEE. Trimming took 0 bases from V and 0 from J, leaving 11 bases between them. CDR3 in DNA: TGTGCCAGCAGCGTAGATCTAGACGCGAGCACAGATACGCAGTATTTT. Protein: CASSVDLDASTDTQYF.

This clone was found once. J is TRBJ1-3 and V is TRBV5-4, with D unresolved. Trimming left V 1 base short and J 0 bases short, with 8 bases between. Germline V gene lookup returns CDR1 SGHNT and CDR2 YYREEE (reference sequence). The CDR3 has 15 amino acids. CDR3 coding DNA: TGTGCCAGCAGCTTGCTTAGCCCCTCTGGAAACACCATATATTTT. Residues: CASSLLSPSGNTIYF.

The chain joins TRBV28 to TRBJ2-7; D is perhaps TRBD1 (6 bases). Trimming removed 5 bases from V and 7 bases from J, with 21 bases in between. The CDR3 runs 15 residues. Germline values: CDR1 MDHEN, CDR2 SYDVKM. CDR3 DNA: TGTGCCAGCAGTGGGGCCAGGGGCAGGGGTTCGGAGCAGTACGTC. It specifies CASSGARGRGSEQYV.

The chain couples TRBV5-1 to TRBJ1-1; weak D call: TRBD1 (5 bases). This CDR3 spans 14 amino acids. Trimming removed 6 bases from V and 4 bases from J, with 16 bases in between. Germline V gene data show CDR1 as SGHRS and CDR2 as YFSETQ. CDR3 nucleotide sequence: TGCGCCAGCACCCCCCCTTCAGGGAGCACTGAAGCTTTCTTT. It encodes CASTPPSGSTEAFF.

The chain uses TRBV6-5 and TRBJ2-1, with D possibly being TRBD2 (7 bases). V shed 7 bases and J shed 6 bases, with 13 bases lying between them. This CDR3 is 13 amino acids long. Germline loops: CDR1 MNHEY, CDR2 SVGAGI. The chain's CDR3 is CASNRGASNEQFF. In DNA, the CDR3 is TGTGCCAGCAATCGGGGGGCCAGCAATGAGCAGTTCTTC.

The chain recombines TRBV7-8 with TRBJ1-2; TRBD1 might be the D (6 bases). The germline V gene encodes CDR1 SGHVS and CDR2 FQNEAQ. The CDR3 runs 13 residues. Trimming cost V 5 bases and J 4 bases, with 11 bases left between them. The CDR3 loop is CASSKQGTYGYTF. CDR3 coding DNA: TGTGCCAGCAGCAAACAGGGTACCTATGGCTACACCTTC.

The gene calls are TRBV7-2 and TRBJ2-7, with 10 bases fitting TRBD2. The CDR3 contains 14 residues. CDR1 is SGHTA, CDR2 FQGNSA, per germline. Trimming cost V 4 bases and J 4 bases; bases outside gene matches: 4. The CDR3 loop is CASSSSGGWYEQYV. The CDR3 bases are TGTGCCAGCAGCTCTAGCGGGGGTTGGTACGAGCAGTACGTC.

The chain links TRBV28 to TRBJ1-1; tentative D call: TRBD1 (5 bases). The ends were cut back, 3 bases at V and 3 bases at J, with 14 bases in the middle. CDR1 MDHEN and CDR2 SYDVKM come from the germline V gene. The CDR3 is made up of 15 amino acids. CDR3 amino acids: CASSFRQGSDTEAFF. The CDR3 DNA is TGTGCCAGCAGTTTTCGGCAGGGATCGGACACTGAAGCTTTCTTT. Combining the CDR3 with reference TRBV28 and TRBJ1-1 gives the whole variable domain DVKVTQSSRYLVKRTGEKVFLECVQDMDHENMFWYRQDPGLGLRLIYFSYDVKMKEKGDIPEGYSVSREKKERFSLILESASTNQTSMYLCASSFRQGSDTEAFFGQGTRLTVV.

The chain has TRBV5-6 and TRBJ1-2; no definite D call. This CDR3 spans 12 amino acids. Germline CDR1 and CDR2: SGHDT and YYEEEE. The germline V and J ends were trimmed by 3 bases and 5 bases, with 8 bases remaining between them. CDR3 DNA sequence: TGTGCCAGCAGCTCCGTCCCGTATGGCTACACCTTC. The encoded protein is CASSSVPYGYTF. Full variable domain (remainder filled in from reference TRBV5-6 and TRBJ1-2): DAGVTQSPTHLIKTRGQQVTLRCSPKSGHDTVSWYQQALGQGPQFIFQYYEEEERQRGNFPDRFSGHQFPNYSSELNVNALLLGDSALYLCASSSVPYGYTFGSGTRLTVV.